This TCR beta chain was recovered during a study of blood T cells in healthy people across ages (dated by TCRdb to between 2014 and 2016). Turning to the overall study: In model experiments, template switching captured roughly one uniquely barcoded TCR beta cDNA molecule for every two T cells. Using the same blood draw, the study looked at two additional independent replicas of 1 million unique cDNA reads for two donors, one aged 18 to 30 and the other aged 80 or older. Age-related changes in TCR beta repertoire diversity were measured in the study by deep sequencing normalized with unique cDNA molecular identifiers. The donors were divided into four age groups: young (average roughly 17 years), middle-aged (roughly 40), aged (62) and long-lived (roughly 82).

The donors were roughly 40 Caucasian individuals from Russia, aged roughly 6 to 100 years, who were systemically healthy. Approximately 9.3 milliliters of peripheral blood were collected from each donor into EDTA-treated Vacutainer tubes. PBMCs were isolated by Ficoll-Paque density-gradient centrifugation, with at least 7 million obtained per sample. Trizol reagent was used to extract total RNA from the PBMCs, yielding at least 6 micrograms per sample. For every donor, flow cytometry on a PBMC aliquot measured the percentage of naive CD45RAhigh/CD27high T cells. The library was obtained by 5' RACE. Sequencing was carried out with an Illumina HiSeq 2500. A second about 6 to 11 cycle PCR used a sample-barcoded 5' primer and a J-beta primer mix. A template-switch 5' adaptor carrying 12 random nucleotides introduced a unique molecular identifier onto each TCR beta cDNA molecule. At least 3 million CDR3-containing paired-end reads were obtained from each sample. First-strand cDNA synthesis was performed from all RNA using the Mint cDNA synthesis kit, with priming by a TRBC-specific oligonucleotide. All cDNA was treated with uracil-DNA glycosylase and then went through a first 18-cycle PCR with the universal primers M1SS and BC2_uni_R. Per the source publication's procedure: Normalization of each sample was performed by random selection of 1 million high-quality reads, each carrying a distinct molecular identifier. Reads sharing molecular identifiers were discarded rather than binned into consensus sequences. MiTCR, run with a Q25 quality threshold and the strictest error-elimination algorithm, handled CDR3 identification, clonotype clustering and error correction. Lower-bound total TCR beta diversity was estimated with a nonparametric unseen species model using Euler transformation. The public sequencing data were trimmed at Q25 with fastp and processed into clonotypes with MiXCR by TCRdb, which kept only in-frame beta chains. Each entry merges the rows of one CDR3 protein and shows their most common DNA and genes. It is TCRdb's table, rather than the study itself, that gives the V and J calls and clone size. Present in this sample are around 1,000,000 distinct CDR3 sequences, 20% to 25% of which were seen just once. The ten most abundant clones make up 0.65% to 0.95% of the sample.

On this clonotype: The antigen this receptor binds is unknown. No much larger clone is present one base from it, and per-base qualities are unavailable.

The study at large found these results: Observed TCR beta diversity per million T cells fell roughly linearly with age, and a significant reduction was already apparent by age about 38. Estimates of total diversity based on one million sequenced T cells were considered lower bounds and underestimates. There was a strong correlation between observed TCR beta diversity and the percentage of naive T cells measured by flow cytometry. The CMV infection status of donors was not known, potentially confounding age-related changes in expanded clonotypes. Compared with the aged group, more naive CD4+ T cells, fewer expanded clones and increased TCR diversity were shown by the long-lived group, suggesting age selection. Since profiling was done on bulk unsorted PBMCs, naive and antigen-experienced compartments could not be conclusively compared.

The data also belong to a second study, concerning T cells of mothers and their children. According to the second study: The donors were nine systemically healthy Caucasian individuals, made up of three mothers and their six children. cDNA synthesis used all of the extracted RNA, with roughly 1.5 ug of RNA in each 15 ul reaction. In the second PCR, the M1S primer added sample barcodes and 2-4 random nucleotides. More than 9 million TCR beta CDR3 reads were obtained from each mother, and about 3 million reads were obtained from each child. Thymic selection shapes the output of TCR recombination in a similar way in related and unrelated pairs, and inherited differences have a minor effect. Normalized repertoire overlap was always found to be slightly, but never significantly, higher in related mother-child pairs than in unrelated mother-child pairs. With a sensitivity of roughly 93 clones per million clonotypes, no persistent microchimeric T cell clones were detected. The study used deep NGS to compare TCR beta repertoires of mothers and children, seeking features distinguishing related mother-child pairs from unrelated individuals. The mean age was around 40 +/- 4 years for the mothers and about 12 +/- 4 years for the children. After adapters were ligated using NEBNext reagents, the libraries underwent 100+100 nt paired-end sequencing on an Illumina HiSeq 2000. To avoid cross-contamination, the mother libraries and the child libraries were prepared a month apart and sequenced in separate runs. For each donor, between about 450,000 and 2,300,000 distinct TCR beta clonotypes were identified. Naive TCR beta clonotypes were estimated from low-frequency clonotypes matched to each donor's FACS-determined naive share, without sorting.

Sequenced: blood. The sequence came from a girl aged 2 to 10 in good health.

The CDR3 here reads CASSTLRLINTEAFF. The DNA sequence is given as TGTGCCAGCAGCACATTACGTCTCATTAACACTGAAGCTTTCTTT. Here the chain combines TRBV11-2 and TRBJ1-1; no D gene is confidently identified. The trim is 5 bases for V and 2 bases for J, with a gap of 15 bases between the germline ends. Its CDR3 holds 15 amino acids, cysteine through phenylalanine. Here the CDR3 DNA is all that survives: 45 bases in frame from base 1. The germline V gene encodes CDR1 SGHAT and CDR2 FQNNGV.